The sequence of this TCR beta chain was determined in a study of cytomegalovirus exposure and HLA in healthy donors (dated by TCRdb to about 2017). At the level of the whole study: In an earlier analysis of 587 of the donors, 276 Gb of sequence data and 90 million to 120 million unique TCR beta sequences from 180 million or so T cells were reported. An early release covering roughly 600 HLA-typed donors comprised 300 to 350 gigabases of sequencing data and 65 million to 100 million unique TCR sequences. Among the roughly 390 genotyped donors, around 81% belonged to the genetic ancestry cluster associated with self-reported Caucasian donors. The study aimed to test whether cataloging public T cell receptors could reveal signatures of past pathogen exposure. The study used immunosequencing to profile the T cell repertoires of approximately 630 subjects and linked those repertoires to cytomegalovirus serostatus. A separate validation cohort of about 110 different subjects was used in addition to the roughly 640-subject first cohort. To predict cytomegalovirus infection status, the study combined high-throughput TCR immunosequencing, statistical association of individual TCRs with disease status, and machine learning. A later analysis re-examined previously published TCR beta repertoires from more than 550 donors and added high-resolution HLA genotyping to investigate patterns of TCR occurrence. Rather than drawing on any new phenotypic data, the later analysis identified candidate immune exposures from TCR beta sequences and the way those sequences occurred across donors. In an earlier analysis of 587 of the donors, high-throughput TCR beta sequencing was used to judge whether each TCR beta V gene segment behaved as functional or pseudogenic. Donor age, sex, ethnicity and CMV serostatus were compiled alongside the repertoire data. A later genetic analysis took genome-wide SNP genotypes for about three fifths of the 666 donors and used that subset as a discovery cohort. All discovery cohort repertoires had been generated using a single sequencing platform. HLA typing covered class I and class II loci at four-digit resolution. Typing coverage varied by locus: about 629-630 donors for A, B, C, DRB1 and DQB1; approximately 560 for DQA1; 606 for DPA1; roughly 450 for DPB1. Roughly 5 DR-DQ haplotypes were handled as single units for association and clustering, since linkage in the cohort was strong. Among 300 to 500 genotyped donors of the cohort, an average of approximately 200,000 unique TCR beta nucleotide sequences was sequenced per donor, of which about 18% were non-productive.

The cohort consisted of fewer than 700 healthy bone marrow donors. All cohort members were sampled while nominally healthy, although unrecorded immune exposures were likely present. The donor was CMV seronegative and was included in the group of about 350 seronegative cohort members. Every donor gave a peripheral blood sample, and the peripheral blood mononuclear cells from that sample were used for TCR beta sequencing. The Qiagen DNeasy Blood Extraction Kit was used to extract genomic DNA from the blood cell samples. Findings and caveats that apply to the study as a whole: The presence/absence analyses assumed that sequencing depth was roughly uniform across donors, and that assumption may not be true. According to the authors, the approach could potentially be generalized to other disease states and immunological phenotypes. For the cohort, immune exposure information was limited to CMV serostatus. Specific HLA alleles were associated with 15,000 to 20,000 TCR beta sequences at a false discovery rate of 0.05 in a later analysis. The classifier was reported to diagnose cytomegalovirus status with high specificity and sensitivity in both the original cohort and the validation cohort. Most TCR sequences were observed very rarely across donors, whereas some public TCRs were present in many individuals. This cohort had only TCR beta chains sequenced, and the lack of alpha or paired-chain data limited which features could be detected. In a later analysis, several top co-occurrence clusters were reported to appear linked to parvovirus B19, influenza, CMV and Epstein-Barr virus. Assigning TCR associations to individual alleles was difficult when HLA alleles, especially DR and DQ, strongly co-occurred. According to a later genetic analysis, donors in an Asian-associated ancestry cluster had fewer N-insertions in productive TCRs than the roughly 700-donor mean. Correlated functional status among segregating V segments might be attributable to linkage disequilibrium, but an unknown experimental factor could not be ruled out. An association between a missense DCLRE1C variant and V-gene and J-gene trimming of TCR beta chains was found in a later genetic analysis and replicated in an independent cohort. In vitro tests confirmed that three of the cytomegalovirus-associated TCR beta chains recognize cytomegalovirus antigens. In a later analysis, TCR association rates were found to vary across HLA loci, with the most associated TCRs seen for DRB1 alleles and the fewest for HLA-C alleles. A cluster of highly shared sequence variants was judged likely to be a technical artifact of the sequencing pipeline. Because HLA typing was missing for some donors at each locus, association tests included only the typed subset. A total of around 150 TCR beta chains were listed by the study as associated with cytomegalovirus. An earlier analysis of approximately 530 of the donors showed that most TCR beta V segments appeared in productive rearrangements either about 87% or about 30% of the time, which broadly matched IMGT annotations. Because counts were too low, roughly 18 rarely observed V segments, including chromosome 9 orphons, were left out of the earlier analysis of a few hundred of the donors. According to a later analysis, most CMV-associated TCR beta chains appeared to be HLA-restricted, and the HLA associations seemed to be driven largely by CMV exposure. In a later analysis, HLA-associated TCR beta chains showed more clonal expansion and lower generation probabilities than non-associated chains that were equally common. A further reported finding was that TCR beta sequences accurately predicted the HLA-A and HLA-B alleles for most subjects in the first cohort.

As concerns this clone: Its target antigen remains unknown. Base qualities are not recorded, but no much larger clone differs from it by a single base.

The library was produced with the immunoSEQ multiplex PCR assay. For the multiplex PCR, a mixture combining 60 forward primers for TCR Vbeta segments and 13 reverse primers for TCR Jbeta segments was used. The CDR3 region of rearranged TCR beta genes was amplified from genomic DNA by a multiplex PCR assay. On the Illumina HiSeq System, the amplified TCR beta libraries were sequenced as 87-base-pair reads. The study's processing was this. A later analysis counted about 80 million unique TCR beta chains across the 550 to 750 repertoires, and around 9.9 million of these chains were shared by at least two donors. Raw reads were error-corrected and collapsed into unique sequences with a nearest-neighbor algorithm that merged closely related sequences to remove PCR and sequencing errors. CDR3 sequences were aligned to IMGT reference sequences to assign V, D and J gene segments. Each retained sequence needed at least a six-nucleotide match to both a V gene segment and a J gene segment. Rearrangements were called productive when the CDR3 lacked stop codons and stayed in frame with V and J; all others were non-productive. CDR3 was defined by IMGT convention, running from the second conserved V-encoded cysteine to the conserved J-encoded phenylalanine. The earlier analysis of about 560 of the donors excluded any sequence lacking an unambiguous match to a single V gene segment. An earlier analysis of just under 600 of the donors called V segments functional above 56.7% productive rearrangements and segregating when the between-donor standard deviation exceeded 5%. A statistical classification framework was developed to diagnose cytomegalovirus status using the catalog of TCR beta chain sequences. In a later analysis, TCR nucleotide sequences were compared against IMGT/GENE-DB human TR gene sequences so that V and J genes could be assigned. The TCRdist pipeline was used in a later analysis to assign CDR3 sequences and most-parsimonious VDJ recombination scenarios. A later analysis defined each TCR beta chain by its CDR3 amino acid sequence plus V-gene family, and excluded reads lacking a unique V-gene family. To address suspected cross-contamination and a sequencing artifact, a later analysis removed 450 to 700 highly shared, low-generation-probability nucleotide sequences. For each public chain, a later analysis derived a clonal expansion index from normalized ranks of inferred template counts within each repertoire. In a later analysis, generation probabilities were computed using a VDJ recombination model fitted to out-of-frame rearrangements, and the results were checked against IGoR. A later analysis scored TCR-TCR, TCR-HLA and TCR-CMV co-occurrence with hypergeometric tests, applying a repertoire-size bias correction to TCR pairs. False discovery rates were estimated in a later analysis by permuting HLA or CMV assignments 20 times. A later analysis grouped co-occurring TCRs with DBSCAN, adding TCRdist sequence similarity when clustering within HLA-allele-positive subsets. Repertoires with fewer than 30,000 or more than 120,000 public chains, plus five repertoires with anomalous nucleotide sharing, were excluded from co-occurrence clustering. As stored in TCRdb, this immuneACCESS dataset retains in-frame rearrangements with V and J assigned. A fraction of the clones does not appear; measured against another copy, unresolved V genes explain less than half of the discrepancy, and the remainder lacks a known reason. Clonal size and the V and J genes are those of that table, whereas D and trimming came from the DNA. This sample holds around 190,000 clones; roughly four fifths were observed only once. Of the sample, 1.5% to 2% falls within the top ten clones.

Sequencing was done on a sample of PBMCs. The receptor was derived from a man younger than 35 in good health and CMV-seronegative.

The DNA reads TGTGCCAGCAGTGAATCAGGCGCCGGGCCCCAGCATTTT. The encoded protein is CASSESGAGPQHF. In this chain, TRBV2 is recombined with TRBJ1-5; no D gene is confidently identified. The germline V gene yields SNHLY for CDR1 and FYNNEI for CDR2. The trim is 2 bases for V and 9 bases for J, with a gap of 11 bases between the germline ends. The CDR3 runs 13 amino acids, cysteine and phenylalanine included. Only the CDR3 part of the read is kept: 39 bases, read in frame from the first base.